This T cell receptor beta chain is from a study of T cells in Graves' hyperthyroidism and ophthalmopathy. Amplification yielded TCR beta CDR3 regions, with RNA transcripts as the source. The HTBI set primed first-round TCR CDR3 RT-PCR. TCRdb re-called the multiplex PCR reads with MiXCR, one entry per CDR3 protein. The sample lists more than 350,000 distinct CDR3 sequences, 12% to 15% occurring once. The V end lost 1 base, the J end lost 3 bases, and 7 bases lay between the germline ends. Germline V gene lookup returns CDR1 SEHNR and CDR2 FQNEAQ (reference sequence). The CDR3 loop spans 15 amino acids.

The material sequenced was blood. The chain carries TRBV7-9 and TRBJ2-6; a possible D gene is TRBD2 (5 bases). The TCR originated in a woman aged 55-70 years with Graves' ophthalmopathy. The CDR3 sequence is CASSLGGDGANVLTF. In DNA form, the CDR3 reads TGTGCCAGCAGCTTAGGGGGAGATGGGGCCAACGTCCTGACTTTC.